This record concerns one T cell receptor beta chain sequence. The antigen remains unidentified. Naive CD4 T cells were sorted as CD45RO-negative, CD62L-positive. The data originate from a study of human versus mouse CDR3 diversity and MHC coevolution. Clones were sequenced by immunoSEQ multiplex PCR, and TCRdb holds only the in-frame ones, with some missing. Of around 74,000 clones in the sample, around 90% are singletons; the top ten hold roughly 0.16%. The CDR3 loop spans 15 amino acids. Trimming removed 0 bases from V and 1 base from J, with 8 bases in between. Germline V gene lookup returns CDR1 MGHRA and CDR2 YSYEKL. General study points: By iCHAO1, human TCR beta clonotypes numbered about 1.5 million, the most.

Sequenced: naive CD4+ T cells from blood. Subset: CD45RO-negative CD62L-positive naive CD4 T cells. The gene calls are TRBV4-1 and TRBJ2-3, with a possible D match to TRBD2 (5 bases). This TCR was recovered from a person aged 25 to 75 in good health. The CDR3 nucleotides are TGCGCCAGCAGCCAAGATTTGCGGGGCACAGATACGCAGTATTTT. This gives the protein CASSQDLRGTDTQYF.